A single sample is the source of the 12 T cell receptor beta chains below, sequenced in a study of shared clonotypes between healthy human individuals. TCRdb's table, derived via immunoSEQ multiplex PCR, lists solely in-frame clones and lacks some. The sample holds more than 1 million clones, more than 75% seen once. Material: memory CD4+ T cells from PBMCs. Subset noted: CD45RA-negative fraction. These TCRs come from a man aged 18 to 29 in good health. Some clones in this sample may be carry-over from other donors' samples.

The rearrangement uses TRBV5-4 and TRBJ2-2; maybe TRBD2 (6 bases). Trimming took 4 bases from V and 3 from J, leaving 19 bases between them. This CDR3 is 17 amino acids long. Germline CDR1 and CDR2: SGHNT and YYREEE (reference sequence). For the CDR3, the DNA is TGTGCCAGCAGCCCAAATCCCGGGACTGGCTACACCGGGGAGCTGTTTTTT. Translated, it gives CASSPNPGTGYTGELFF. The complete variable domain, with remaining parts taken from reference TRBV5-4 and TRBJ2-2, reads ETGVTQSPTHLIKTRGQQVTLRCSSQSGHNTVSWYQQALGQGPQFIFQYYREEENGRGNFPPRFSGLQFPNYSSELNVNALELDDSALYLCASSPNPGTGYTGELFFGEGSRLTVL.

J is TRBJ2-7 and V is TRBV5-1; 10 bases are a match to TRBD1. Losses at the gene ends were 0 bases for V and 2 bases for J; bases not matched to a gene: 8. Germline CDR1 SGHRS, CDR2 YFSETQ. The CDR3 is 17 amino acids. As DNA, the CDR3 is TGCGCCAGCAGCTTGGAGACAGGGGGCGGCACGACCTACGAGCAGTACTTC. Translation: CASSLETGGGTTYEQYF.

The rearrangement links TRBV18 to TRBJ2-1, with 9 bases matching TRBD2. The V gene end was trimmed by 0 bases and the J gene end by 5 bases; junction bases not matched to a gene: 8. Germline V gives CDR1 KGHSH, CDR2 LQKENI. The CDR3 loop spans 17 amino acids. CDR3 region: CASSPPGLAGTNNEQFF. Written as DNA, the CDR3 is TGTGCCAGCTCACCACCTGGCCTAGCGGGAACAAACAATGAGCAGTTCTTC. The full variable domain, with the rest looked up from reference TRBV18 and TRBJ2-1, is NAGVMQNPRHLVRRRGQEARLRCSPMKGHSHVYWYRQLPEEGLKFMVYLQKENIIDESGMPKERFSAEFPKEGPSILRIQQVVRGDSAAYFCASSPPGLAGTNNEQFFGPGTRLTVL.

The rearrangement joins TRBV5-1 to TRBJ1-4; perhaps TRBD1 as D (5 bases). This CDR3 is built from 14 residues. V was trimmed by 0 bases and J by 4 bases, leaving 7 bases between them. Germline CDR1 is SGHRS and CDR2 is YFSETQ. For the CDR3, the DNA is TGCGCCAGCAGCTTGGGAGACAGTAATGAAAAACTGTTTTTT. Translation: CASSLGDSNEKLFF.

The rearrangement joins TRBV28 to TRBJ1-1, with D perhaps matching TRBD1 (6 bases). The V and J ends lost 7 bases and 2 bases respectively, with 11 bases between them. The CDR3 is 13 residues long. Germline V lookup: CDR1 MDHEN, CDR2 SYDVKM. The CDR3 coding sequence is TGTGCCAGCACAGGGGAAGCCAACACTGAAGCTTTCTTT. It encodes CASTGEANTEAFF. The full variable domain, rest sourced from reference TRBV28 and TRBJ1-1, is DVKVTQSSRYLVKRTGEKVFLECVQDMDHENMFWYRQDPGLGLRLIYFSYDVKMKEKGDIPEGYSVSREKKERFSLILESASTNQTSMYLCASTGEANTEAFFGQGTRLTVV.

As concerns this clone: Other DNA sequences in the sample encode the same CDR3. J is TRBJ2-7 and V is TRBV15; D is ambiguous. This CDR3 is built from 12 residues. Germline V CDR1 and CDR2: LNHNV, YYDKDF (reference sequence). The V gene lost 0 bases and the J gene lost 5 bases, with 5 bases spanning the gap. The DNA of the CDR3 is TGTGCCACCAGCAGAGATGGTGACGAGCAGTACTTC. Its protein product is CATSRDGDEQYF.

The V call is TRBV2, the J call TRBJ2-7; possibly TRBD2 for D (5 bases). Germline V gene data show CDR1 as SNHLY and CDR2 as FYNNEI. The CDR3 sequence is 12 residues long. The germline V and J ends were trimmed by 4 bases and 5 bases, with 9 bases remaining between them. The CDR3 DNA reads TGTGCCAGCAGTGTTGTGCGGGACGAGCAGTACTTC. Residues: CASSVVRDEQYF.

The chain links TRBV11-2 to TRBJ1-1, with D tentatively TRBD1 (5 bases). The CDR3 spans 12 residues. The V gene's germline CDR1 is SGHAT and CDR2 FQNNGV. V gave up 5 bases and J gave up 8 bases, with 12 bases separating them. CDR3 coding DNA: TGTGCCAGCAGCCCCCGGGACGGGGAAGCTTTCTTT. Translated: CASSPRDGEAFF.

Points on this clone: A far larger clone lies a single base away; this is likely a read error. This chain joins TRBV7-3 and TRBJ2-6; D not resolved. Germline-derived CDR1 and CDR2 are SGHTA and FQGTGA. V was shortened by 1 base and J by 0 bases, with 4 bases between the two germline ends. The CDR3 has 15 amino acids. DNA for the CDR3: TGTGCCAGCAGCTTAAGGGGCTCTGGGGCCAACGTCCTGACTTTC. Protein sequence: CASSLRGSGANVLTF.

The V call is TRBV6-1, the J call TRBJ2-3, with 8 bases identical to TRBD1. CDR3 length: 14 residues. The ends lost 6 bases at V and 0 bases at J; junction bases unmatched: 2. The germline gives CDR1 MNHNS, CDR2 SASEGT. The chain's CDR3 is CASRQGASTDTQYF. The CDR3 DNA sequence: TGTGCCAGCAGGCAGGGGGCAAGCACAGATACGCAGTATTTT.

As for this clone: This may be a read error, as it is one base from a much larger clone. The gene calls are TRBV11-1 and TRBJ1-1; D unresolved. Germline loops: CDR1 SGHAT, CDR2 FQDESV (reference sequence). The CDR3 has 15 residues. The ends were cut back, 5 bases at V and 9 bases at J, with 22 bases in the middle. Written as DNA, the CDR3 is TGTGCCAGCAGCCGTGCACCGGAACAGACGACTAAAGCTTTCTTT. This encodes CASSRAPEQTTKAFF.

The V call is TRBV6-4, the J call TRBJ2-7, with 7 bases identical to TRBD2. The CDR3 extends over 15 amino acids. V dropped 1 base and J dropped 2; count of bases not matched to a gene: 5. Germline V gene lookup returns CDR1 MRHNA and CDR2 SNTAGT. CDR3 sequence reads: CASSDLREGPYEQYF. For the CDR3, the DNA is TGTGCCAGCAGTGACTTAAGGGAGGGCCCCTACGAGCAGTACTTC.